Below, 9 T cell receptor beta chains from the same sample are listed, as sequenced in a study of read filtering for tumor transcriptome and immune sequencing. From approximately 430 ng of RNA, a library with molecular barcoded alpha/delta and beta/gamma adaptors was made. TCRdb reprocessed the reads with MiXCR, giving one entry per CDR3 protein. The data show more than 55,000 distinct CDR3 sequences, around 20% seen once. The sample consisted of a population of CD138-negative cells sorted from bone marrow. These receptors were collected from a donor at least 40 years old with multiple myeloma.

Worth noting for this clonotype: A read error may produce the germline difference seen at one junction end. The CDR3 coding sequence is TGTGCCAGCTCACTGAATAGGGTAAATGAGCAGTCCTTC. Translation gives CASSLNRVNEQSF. The rearrangement links TRBV18 to TRBJ2-1, with D unresolved. Looked up from germline, CDR1 is KGHSH and CDR2 is LQKENI. The CDR3 is 13 amino acids.

As to this clonotype: This may be a read error, as it is one base from a much larger clone. The rearrangement links TRBV2 to TRBJ2-1; D is ambiguous. This CDR3 has 12 amino acids. Trimming removed 3 bases from V and 5 bases from J, with 5 bases in between. Germline loops: CDR1 SNHLY, CDR2 FYNNEI. The CDR3 DNA is TGTGCCAGCAGTGAGGTAAACAATGAGCAGTTCTTC. It encodes CASSEVNNEQFF.

This clonotype was observed at least ten times. The chain recombines TRBV29-1 with TRBJ2-5; no definite D call. Deletions cut 6 bases from V and 1 base from J, with 12 bases between. Germline loops: CDR1 SQVTM, CDR2 ANQGSEA. CDR3 length equals 13 residues. The CDR3 loop is CSVPSQTQETQYF. CDR3 nucleotides: TGCAGCGTCCCTAGTCAGACCCAAGAGACCCAGTACTTC.

As to this clonotype: This may arise from a read error, as a much more abundant clone is one base away. The gene calls are TRBV5-1 and TRBJ1-5; tentative D call: TRBD1 (6 bases). Trimming cost V 0 bases and J 7 bases, with 14 bases left between them. The CDR3 loop spans 15 amino acids. From germline, CDR1 is SGHRS and CDR2 YFSETQ. For the CDR3, the DNA is TGCGCCAGCAGCTTGGGGGGGGCGATGGGGCAGCCCCAGCATTTT. Its translation: CASSLGGAMGQPQHF.

The table lists this clonotype with many counts. The chain links TRBV5-5 to TRBJ2-7, with unresolved D. The CDR3 sequence is 12 residues long. With 0 bases removed from V and 2 bases from J, the gap between germline ends came to 3 bases. CDR1 and CDR2 (germline): SGHKS, YYEKEE (reference sequence). The CDR3 spells CASSLDTYEQYF. CDR3 bases: TGTGCCAGCAGCTTGGACACCTACGAGCAGTACTTC.

This clonotype showed up many times. This chain connects TRBV29-1 to TRBJ2-1; D not resolved. This CDR3 is 12 amino acids long. Germline V gives CDR1 SQVTM, CDR2 ANQGSEA. V was clipped by 5 bases and J by 6 bases, with 11 bases between them. The CDR3 coding sequence is TGCAGCGTTTGGCGGAGAAGCAATGAGCAGTTCTTC. Encoded protein: CSVWRRSNEQFF.

Ten or more counts support this clonotype. This chain uses TRBV18 with TRBJ1-6; a weak D match, TRBD1 (5 bases). The V end lost 6 bases, the J end lost 9 bases, and 21 bases lay between the germline ends. The CDR3 contains 16 residues. Germline V gene lookup returns CDR1 KGHSH and CDR2 LQKENI. The chain's CDR3 is CASSQQRTSRGSPLHF. CDR3 in DNA: TGTGCCAGCTCTCAACAAAGGACAAGCCGTGGTTCACCCCTCCACTTT.

This clonotype was found many times. The chain recombines TRBV3-1 with TRBJ2-2; 11 bases agree with TRBD2. The CDR3 has 16 residues. V shed 4 bases, J shed 3 bases, and the junction held 4 bases outside the gene matches. The germline V gene has CDR1 LGHDT and CDR2 YNNKEL (reference sequence). This CDR3 is CASSRPTSGDTGELFF. CDR3 nucleotide sequence: TGTGCCAGCAGCCGACCGACTAGCGGGGACACCGGGGAGCTGTTTTTT.

This clonotype was detected many times. The chain uses TRBV20-1 and TRBJ2-5; TRBD2 agrees at 8 bases. The CDR3 totals 13 residues. The V gene end was trimmed by 3 bases and the J gene end by 5 bases; junction bases not matched to a gene: 5. From germline, CDR1 is DFQATT and CDR2 SNEGSKA (reference sequence). The CDR3 DNA follows: TGCAGTGCTAGTAGACGGGGGGGGGAGACCCAGTACTTC. This encodes CSASRRGGETQYF.